Each of the 19 T cell receptor beta chains below was sequenced from the same sample in a study of T cells in Graves' hyperthyroidism and ophthalmopathy. Amplification targeted TCR beta CDR3 regions from RNA transcripts. The primer set for the first-round RT-PCR of the TCR CDR3 was HTBI. TCRdb re-analysed the multiplex PCR reads in MiXCR, keeping a single row per CDR3 protein. This sample carries roughly 740,000 distinct CDR3 sequences, about 15% of them seen once, and the ten largest clones take under 9.5%. The sequencing input was blood. The receptors come from a man aged 18 to 30 with Graves' hyperthyroidism.

The chain employs TRBV19 and TRBJ2-1, with 14 bases that match TRBD2. V dropped 3 bases and J dropped 7; count of bases not matched to a gene: 2. From germline, CDR1 is LNHDA and CDR2 SQIVND (reference sequence). CDR3 length: 15 residues. The CDR3 region has the DNA TGTGCCAGTAGTATGGGACTAGCGGGAGTAAATGAGCAGTTCTTC. It yields the protein CASSMGLAGVNEQFF.

The chain has TRBV28 and TRBJ2-7, with a weak D call TRBD2 (6 bases). With 5 bases removed from V and 6 bases from J, the gap between germline ends came to 17 bases. Germline lookup yields CDR1 MDHEN and CDR2 SYDVKM. The CDR3 covers 14 residues. The CDR3 is CASSHPSVASEQYF. DNA for the CDR3: TGTGCCAGCAGTCATCCTAGCGTGGCCTCCGAGCAGTACTTC.

The rearrangement links TRBV11-1 to TRBJ1-2; possibly TRBD1 for D (5 bases). The CDR3 covers 15 residues. Trimming shortened V by 5 bases and J by 8 bases, and 21 bases separated the two germline ends. Germline loops: CDR1 SGHAT, CDR2 FQDESV (reference sequence). CDR3 nucleotide sequence: TGTGCCAGCAGCCGAGGGACGGCGGGCTTGCAAGGCTACACCTTC. It encodes CASSRGTAGLQGYTF. The entire variable domain, with the rest obtained from reference TRBV11-1 and TRBJ1-2, is as follows: EAEVAQSPRYKITEKSQAVAFWCDPISGHATLYWYRQILGQGPELLVQFQDESVVDDSQLPKDRFSAERLKGVDSTLKIQPAELGDSAMYLCASSRGTAGLQGYTFGSGTRLTVV.

Remarks on this clonotype: Being one base from a much bigger clone, this may be a read error. The chain has TRBV7-9 and TRBJ2-7; D unresolved. Germline loops: CDR1 SEHNR, CDR2 FQNEAQ (reference sequence). V lost 5 bases, J lost 2 bases, and 13 bases lay in between. The CDR3 length is 14 residues. Here the CDR3 reads CASSIKDQPYEQYF. The CDR3, as DNA: TGTGCCAGCAGCATCAAAGACCAACCCTACGAGCAGTACTTC.

This clonotype was recorded many times. CDR3 DNA sequence: TGTGCCAGCAGCTTAAATGCGCAGGGATCAGGTTCACCCCTCCACTTT. This translates into CASSLNAQGSGSPLHF. The chain couples TRBV7-2 to TRBJ1-6; tentatively, D is TRBD1 (5 bases). Trimming took 2 bases from V and 9 from J, leaving 17 bases between them. Germline V CDR1 and CDR2: SGHTA, FQGNSA. This CDR3 region has 16 residues. Full variable domain (missing parts from reference TRBV7-2 and TRBJ1-6): GAGVSQSPSNKVTEKGKDVELRCDPISGHTALYWYRQSLGQGLEFLIYFQGNSAPDKSGLPSDRFSAERTGGSVSTLTIQRTQQEDSAVYLCASSLNAQGSGSPLHFGNGTRLTVT.

This clonotype was observed a handful of times. This chain links TRBV28 with TRBJ2-5, with TRBD2 matching over 15 bases. In germline, CDR1 is MDHEN, CDR2 SYDVKM. With V trimmed by 6 bases and J by 4 bases, 9 bases remained unmatched. CDR3 length equals 17 residues. The CDR3 bases are TGTGCCAGCAGCTACTCGGGACTAGCGGGAGGAAGAGAGACCCAGTACTTC. It yields the protein CASSYSGLAGGRETQYF.

Only a few counts were recorded for this clonotype. The chain joins TRBV12-5 to TRBJ2-2, with 9 bases aligning to TRBD2. The CDR3 totals 16 residues. Germline V gene sequence: CDR1 LGHNT, CDR2 FRNRAP. J gave up 5 bases and V 2 bases, and 6 bases lay outside the gene matches. In nucleotides, the CDR3 is TGTGCTAGTGGTTTGATAGCGGGAGTTGATACCGGGGAGCTGTTTTTT. Amino acid sequence: CASGLIAGVDTGELFF.

The chain recombines TRBV20-1 with TRBJ2-1; 9 nucleotides align to TRBD2. Unmatched junction bases numbered 9, after V lost 0 bases and J lost 6 bases. The CDR3 is made up of 16 amino acids. The V gene's germline CDR1 is DFQATT and CDR2 SNEGSKA (reference sequence). The CDR3 protein is CSARDPRGRAGNEQFF. In DNA form, the CDR3 reads TGCAGTGCTAGAGATCCCCGCGGGAGGGCCGGCAATGAGCAGTTCTTC.

The rearrangement uses TRBV6-2 or TRBV6-3 and TRBJ2-5, with 9 bases aligning to TRBD2. V lost 8 bases and J lost 3; bases outside the gene matches: 7. Germline-derived CDR1 and CDR2 are MNHEY and SVGEGT. This CDR3 is built from 14 residues. The CDR3 protein is CASRPVAGEETQYF. CDR3 in DNA: TGTGCCAGCCGTCCGGTAGCGGGGGAAGAGACCCAGTACTTC.

This clonotype was observed a handful of times. The V gene is TRBV5-1, the J gene TRBJ2-6, with D uncertain. Per germline, CDR1 SGHRS and CDR2 YFSETQ. Trimming stripped 2 bases from V and 0 bases from J, with 9 bases between. The CDR3 length is 16 residues. DNA of the CDR3: TGCGCCAGCAGCTTTATCGGGTTCTCTGGGGCCAACGTCCTGACTTTC. This translates into CASSFIGFSGANVLTF.

At least ten counts were recorded for this clonotype. V usage is TRBV2 and J usage is TRBJ2-1, with D possibly matching TRBD1 (5 bases). Deletions cut 6 bases from V and 8 bases from J, with 8 bases between. The CDR3 is 11 residues long. Germline V gene data show CDR1 as SNHLY and CDR2 as FYNNEI. CDR3 in amino acids: CASRRGYEQFF. DNA of the CDR3: TGTGCCAGCAGAAGGGGCTATGAGCAGTTCTTC.

The chain combines TRBV5-1 with TRBJ2-3, with TRBD1 as a possible D gene (6 bases). Germline CDR1 SGHRS, CDR2 YFSETQ. Trimming took off 4 bases at V and 1 base at J, with 16 bases between the two ends. This CDR3 contains 16 residues. The CDR3 protein is CASSILPGQGTDTQYF. The CDR3 nucleotides are TGCGCCAGCAGCATCCTGCCGGGACAAGGCACAGATACGCAGTATTTT.

This clonotype has a count of ten or more. The chain uses TRBV15 and TRBJ2-1; possible D gene TRBD2, 5 bases. This CDR3 is built from 15 residues. The V end lost 0 bases, the J end lost 7 bases, and 13 bases lay between the germline ends. Germline-derived CDR1 and CDR2 are LNHNV and YYDKDF (reference sequence). CDR3 nucleotide sequence: TGTGCCACCAGCAGAGATCCGGGGAAGTCTAATGAGCAGTTCTTC. Translated: CATSRDPGKSNEQFF.

V and J are TRBV12-3 or TRBV12-4 and TRBJ2-5, with 10 positions matching TRBD2. The CDR3 spans 15 residues. J lost 2 bases, V lost 5 bases, and 5 bases had no gene match. CDR3 amino acids: CASSMGLARQETQYF. The CDR3 coding sequence is TGTGCCAGCAGTATGGGACTAGCGAGACAAGAGACCCAGTACTTC.

This clonotype has only a few counts. The gene calls are TRBV6-2 or TRBV6-3 and TRBJ2-1, with a possible D match to TRBD2 (6 bases). The CDR3 has 13 residues. The V gene lost 4 bases and the J gene lost 10 bases, with 14 bases spanning the gap. Germline CDR1 is MNHEY and CDR2 is SVGEGT. The CDR3 loop reads CASSWETSNEQFF. The CDR3 bases are TGTGCCAGCAGTTGGGAGACTAGTAACGAGCAGTTCTTC.

The table lists this clonotype with many counts. V usage is TRBV10-2 and J usage is TRBJ1-5; TRBD1 matches at 9 bases. This CDR3 comprises 14 residues. Germline values: CDR1 WSHSY, CDR2 SAAADI. V dropped 8 bases and J dropped 2; count of bases not matched to a gene: 4. For the CDR3, the DNA is TGCGCCAGCCGGACAGGGGTGGGCAATCAGCCCCAGCATTTT. This encodes CASRTGVGNQPQHF.

The rearrangement uses TRBV7-2 and TRBJ2-3; TRBD2 matches 8 bases. In germline, CDR1 is SGHTA, CDR2 FQGNSA. Trimming cost V 3 bases and J 5 bases; bases outside gene matches: 7. The CDR3 is 15 amino acids. The CDR3 loop reads CASSFSGSPGDTQYF. DNA of the CDR3: TGTGCCAGCAGCTTCAGCGGGAGTCCGGGAGATACGCAGTATTTT.

V usage is TRBV19 and J usage is TRBJ2-7; 9 nucleotides match TRBD1. The CDR3 sequence is 14 residues long. V lost 6 bases and J lost 6; bases outside the gene matches: 9. Germline V gene sequence: CDR1 LNHDA, CDR2 SQIVND (reference sequence). The CDR3 DNA is TGTGCCAGTAGCGGACAGGGGTTCCTCGGCGAGCAGTACTTC. Translated, it gives CASSGQGFLGEQYF.

This clonotype was recorded at least ten times. The genes are TRBV28 and TRBJ1-1; unclear D gene. V gave up 1 base and J gave up 3 bases, with 9 bases separating them. Germline CDR1 is MDHEN and CDR2 is SYDVKM. There are 14 residues in the CDR3. CDR3 DNA: TGTGCCAGCAGTTTATATTCGCGGGACACTGAAGCTTTCTTT. Its translation is CASSLYSRDTEAFF.